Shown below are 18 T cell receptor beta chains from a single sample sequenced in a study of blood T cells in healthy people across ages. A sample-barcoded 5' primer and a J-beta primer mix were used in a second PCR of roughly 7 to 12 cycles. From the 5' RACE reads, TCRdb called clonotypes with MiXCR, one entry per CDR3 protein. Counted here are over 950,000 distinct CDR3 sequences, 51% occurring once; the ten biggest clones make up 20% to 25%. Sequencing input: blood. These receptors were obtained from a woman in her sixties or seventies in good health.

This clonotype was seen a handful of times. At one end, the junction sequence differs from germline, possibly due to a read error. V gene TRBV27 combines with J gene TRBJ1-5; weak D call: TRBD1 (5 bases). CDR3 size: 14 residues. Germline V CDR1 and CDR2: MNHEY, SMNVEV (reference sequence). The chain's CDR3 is CASSLLGGNQPQHF. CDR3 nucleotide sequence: TGTGCCAGCAGCTTATTAGGGGGCAATCAGCCCCAGCATTTT.

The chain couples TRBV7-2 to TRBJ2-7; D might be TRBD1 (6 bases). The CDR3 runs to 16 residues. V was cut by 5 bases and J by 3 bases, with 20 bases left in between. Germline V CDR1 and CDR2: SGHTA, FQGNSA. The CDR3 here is CASSTTGIGRSYEQYF. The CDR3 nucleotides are TGTGCCAGCAGCACCACAGGGATTGGACGCAGCTACGAGCAGTACTTC.

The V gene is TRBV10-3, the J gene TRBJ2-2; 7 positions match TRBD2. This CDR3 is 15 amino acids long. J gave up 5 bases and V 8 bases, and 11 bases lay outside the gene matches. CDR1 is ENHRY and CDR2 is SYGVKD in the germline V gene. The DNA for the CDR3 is TGTGCCATCGGAAAGCGGGAATCGGGGACCGGGGAGCTGTTTTTT. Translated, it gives CAIGKRESGTGELFF.

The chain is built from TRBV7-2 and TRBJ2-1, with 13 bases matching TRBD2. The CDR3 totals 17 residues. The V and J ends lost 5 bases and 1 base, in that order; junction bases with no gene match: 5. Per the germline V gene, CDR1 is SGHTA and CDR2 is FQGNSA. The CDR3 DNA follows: TGTGCCAGCAGCAAACTAGCGGGAGGGACGTCCTACAATGAGCAGTTCTTC. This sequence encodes CASSKLAGGTSYNEQFF.

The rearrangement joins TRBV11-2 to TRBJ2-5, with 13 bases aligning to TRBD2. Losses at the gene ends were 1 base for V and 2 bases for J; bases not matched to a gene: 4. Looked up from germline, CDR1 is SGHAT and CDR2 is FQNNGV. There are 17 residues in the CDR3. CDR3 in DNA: TGTGCCAGCAGCTTAGTGGGGACTAGCGGGAAACAAGAGACCCAGTACTTC. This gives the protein CASSLVGTSGKQETQYF. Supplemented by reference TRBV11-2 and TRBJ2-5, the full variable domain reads EAGVAQSPRYKIIEKRQSVAFWCNPISGHATLYWYQQILGQGPKLLIQFQNNGVVDDSQLPKDRFSAERLKGVDSTLKIQPAKLEDSAVYLCASSLVGTSGKQETQYFGPGTRLLVL.

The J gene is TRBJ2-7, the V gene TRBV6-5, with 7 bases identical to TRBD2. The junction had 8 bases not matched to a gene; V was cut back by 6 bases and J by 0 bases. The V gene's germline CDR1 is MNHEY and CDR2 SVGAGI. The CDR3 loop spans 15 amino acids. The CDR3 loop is CASSLGLEGSYEQYF. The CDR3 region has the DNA TGTGCCAGCAGCCTAGGACTAGAAGGCTCCTACGAGCAGTACTTC.

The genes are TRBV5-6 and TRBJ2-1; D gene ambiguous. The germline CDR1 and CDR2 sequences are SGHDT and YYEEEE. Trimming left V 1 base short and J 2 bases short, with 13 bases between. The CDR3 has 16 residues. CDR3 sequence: CASSLFGPLTYNEQFF. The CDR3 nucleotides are TGTGCCAGCAGCTTGTTTGGGCCACTGACCTACAATGAGCAGTTCTTC.

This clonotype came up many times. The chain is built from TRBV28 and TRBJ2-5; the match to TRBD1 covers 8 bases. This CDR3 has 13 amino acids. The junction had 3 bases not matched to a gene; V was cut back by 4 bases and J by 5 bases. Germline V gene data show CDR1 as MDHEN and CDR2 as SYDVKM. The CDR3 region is CASSSGGRETQYF. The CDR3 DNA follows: TGTGCCAGCAGTTCAGGGGGCCGGGAGACCCAGTACTTC. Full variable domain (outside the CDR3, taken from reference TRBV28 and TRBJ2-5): DVKVTQSSRYLVKRTGEKVFLECVQDMDHENMFWYRQDPGLGLRLIYFSYDVKMKEKGDIPEGYSVSREKKERFSLILESASTNQTSMYLCASSSGGRETQYFGPGTRLLVL.

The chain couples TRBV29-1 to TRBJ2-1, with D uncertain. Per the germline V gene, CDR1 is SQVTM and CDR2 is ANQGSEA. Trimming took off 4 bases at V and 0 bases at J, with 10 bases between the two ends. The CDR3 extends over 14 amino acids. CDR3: CSVVPDYSYNEQFF. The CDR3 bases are TGCAGCGTTGTGCCCGATTACTCCTACAATGAGCAGTTCTTC.

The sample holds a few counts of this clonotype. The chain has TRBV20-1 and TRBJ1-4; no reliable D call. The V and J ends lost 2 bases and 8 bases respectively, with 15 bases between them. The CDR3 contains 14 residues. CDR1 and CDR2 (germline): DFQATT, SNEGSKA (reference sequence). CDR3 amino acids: CSARSSRAIEKLFF. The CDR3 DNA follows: TGCAGTGCTAGAAGTAGTAGGGCGATCGAAAAACTGTTTTTT.

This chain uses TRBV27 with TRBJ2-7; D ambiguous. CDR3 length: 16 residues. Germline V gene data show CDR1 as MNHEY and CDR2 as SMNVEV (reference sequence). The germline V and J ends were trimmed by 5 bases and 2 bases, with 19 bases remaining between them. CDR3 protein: CASSTSGPMITYEQYF. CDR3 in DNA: TGTGCCAGCAGTACGTCAGGACCGATGATCACCTACGAGCAGTACTTC.

The CDR3 nucleotides read TGTGCCAGCAGTTACTCGGGACTAATCACAGATACGCAGTATTTT. Translating gives CASSYSGLITDTQYF. V gene TRBV6-5 combines with J gene TRBJ2-3; 7 nucleotides align to TRBD2. V trimming: 0 bases; J trimming: 2 bases; junction bases outside the gene matches: 2. This CDR3 is built from 15 residues. Germline assignment: CDR1 MNHEY and CDR2 SVGAGI.

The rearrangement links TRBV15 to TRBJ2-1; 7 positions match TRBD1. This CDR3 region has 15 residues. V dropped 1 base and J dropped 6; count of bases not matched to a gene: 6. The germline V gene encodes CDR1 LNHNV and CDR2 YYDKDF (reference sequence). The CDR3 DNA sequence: TGTGCCACCAGCAGAGTTCGACAGGGTAGCAATGAGCAGTTCTTC. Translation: CATSRVRQGSNEQFF.

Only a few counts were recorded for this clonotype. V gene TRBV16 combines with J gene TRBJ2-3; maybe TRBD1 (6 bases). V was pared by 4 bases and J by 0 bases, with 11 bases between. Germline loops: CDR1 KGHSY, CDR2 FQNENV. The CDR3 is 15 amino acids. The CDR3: CASSLPDRSTDTQYF. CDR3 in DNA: TGTGCCAGCAGCCTTCCCGACAGGAGCACAGATACGCAGTATTTT.

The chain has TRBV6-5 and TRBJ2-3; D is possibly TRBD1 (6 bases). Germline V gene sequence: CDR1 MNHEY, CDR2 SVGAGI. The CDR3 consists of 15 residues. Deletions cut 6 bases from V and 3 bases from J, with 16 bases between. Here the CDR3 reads CASRPWQGKTDTQYF. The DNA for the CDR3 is TGTGCCAGCAGGCCGTGGCAGGGGAAGACAGATACGCAGTATTTT.

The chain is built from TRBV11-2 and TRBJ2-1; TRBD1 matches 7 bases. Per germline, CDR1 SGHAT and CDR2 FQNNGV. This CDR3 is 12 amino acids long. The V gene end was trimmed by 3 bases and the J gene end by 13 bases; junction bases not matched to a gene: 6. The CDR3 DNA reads TGTGCCAGCAGCTTCGAGGGGGCGAGACAGTTCTTC. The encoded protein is CASSFEGARQFF. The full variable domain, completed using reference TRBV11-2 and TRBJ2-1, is EAGVAQSPRYKIIEKRQSVAFWCNPISGHATLYWYQQILGQGPKLLIQFQNNGVVDDSQLPKDRFSAERLKGVDSTLKIQPAKLEDSAVYLCASSFEGARQFFGPGTRLTVL.

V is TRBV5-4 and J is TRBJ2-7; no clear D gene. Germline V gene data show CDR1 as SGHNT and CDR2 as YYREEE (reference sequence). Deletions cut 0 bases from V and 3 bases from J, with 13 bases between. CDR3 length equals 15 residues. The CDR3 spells CASSLGGNPFYEQYF. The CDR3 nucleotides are TGTGCCAGCAGCTTGGGTGGGAATCCTTTCTACGAGCAGTACTTC.

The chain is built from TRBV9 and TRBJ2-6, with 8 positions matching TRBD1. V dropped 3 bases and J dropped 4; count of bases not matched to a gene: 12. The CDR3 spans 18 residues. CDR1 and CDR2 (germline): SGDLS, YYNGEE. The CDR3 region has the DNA TGTGCCAGCAGCGCGCATAGCCGACAGGGGACCGGGGCCAACGTCCTGACTTTC. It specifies CASSAHSRQGTGANVLTF.